A single sample gave rise to the 25 T cell receptor beta chains below, sequenced in a study of shared clonotypes between healthy human individuals. It was CD45RO-negative cells, positively selected for CCR7, that made up naive CD8 cells, with terminally differentiated effector memory CD45RA+ cells excluded. The repertoire was sequenced with immunoSEQ multiplex PCR; TCRdb's copy has only in-frame clones and lacks some. The sample gives 1.5 million to 2.5 million clones, approximately 94% of which show up once; approximately 1.2% is in the top ten. The source material was naive CD8+ T cells sorted from blood. All receptors come from a young man in good health.

This clone showed up just once. V gene TRBV29-1 combines with J gene TRBJ1-2; D perhaps matches TRBD1 (5 bases). The length of the CDR3 is 16 residues. Trimming shortened V by 0 bases and J by 7 bases, and 21 bases separated the two germline ends. Germline V gene data show CDR1 as SQVTM and CDR2 as ANQGSEA. CDR3 nucleotide sequence: TGCAGCGTTGAAGATCTGGGGGTAGGTGGCAGTAGTGGCTACACCTTC. Protein product: CSVEDLGVGGSSGYTF.

This chain connects TRBV5-6 to TRBJ2-7; D is unresolved. V shed 0 bases and J shed 6 bases, with 13 bases lying between them. CDR1 is SGHDT and CDR2 is YYEEEE in the germline V gene. This CDR3 has 14 amino acids. The CDR3 spells CASSLALSVSEQYF. CDR3 sequence (DNA): TGTGCCAGCAGCTTGGCCTTGTCAGTAAGCGAGCAGTACTTC.

This chain uses TRBV9 with TRBJ2-7; 11 nucleotides line up with TRBD2. Germline trimming cut 3 bases from V and 5 bases from J; bases unmatched to any gene: 4. The CDR3 loop spans 14 amino acids. In germline, CDR1 is SGDLS, CDR2 YYNGEE. CDR3 sequence: CASSGSGREDEQYF. CDR3 coding DNA: TGTGCCAGCAGCGGTAGCGGGAGGGAGGACGAGCAGTACTTC.

V usage is TRBV6-5 and J usage is TRBJ2-5; D is unresolved. Trimming removed 2 bases at V and 5 bases at J, with 9 bases between. The CDR3 has 13 amino acids. Germline V gene lookup returns CDR1 MNHEY and CDR2 SVGAGI. The CDR3 DNA sequence: TGTGCCAGCAGTTACCCGAATGACGAGACCCAGTACTTC. It encodes CASSYPNDETQYF.

The genes are TRBV6-5 and TRBJ2-3; a possible D gene is TRBD2 (5 bases). The CDR3 extends over 16 amino acids. Germline lookup yields CDR1 MNHEY and CDR2 SVGAGI. V gave up 2 bases and J gave up 6 bases, with 18 bases separating them. DNA of the CDR3: TGTGCCAGCAGTTACCTAGCAGGTGCCTTGGAGGATACGCAGTATTTT. It encodes CASSYLAGALEDTQYF.

The CDR3 spells CASSQVRTSSYEQYF. The CDR3 region has the DNA TGCGCCAGCAGCCAAGTTCGAACTAGCTCCTACGAGCAGTACTTC. The V call is TRBV4-1, the J call TRBJ2-7; TRBD2 might be the D (5 bases). The CDR3 totals 15 residues. Germline values: CDR1 MGHRA, CDR2 YSYEKL. Trimming removed 1 base from V and 0 bases from J, with 10 bases in between.

This clone was counted once. This chain connects TRBV6-1 to TRBJ2-5; D remains unclear. The V end lost 4 bases, the J end lost 5 bases, and 5 bases lay between the germline ends. There are 11 residues in the CDR3. The germline gives CDR1 MNHNS, CDR2 SASEGT. This CDR3 reads CASSAVETQYF. The CDR3 DNA reads as TGTGCCAGCAGTGCGGTGGAGACCCAGTACTTC.

This rearrangement joins TRBV5-1 to TRBJ2-1, with 12 bases matching TRBD2. Trimming cost V 0 bases and J 4 bases; bases outside gene matches: 5. In germline, CDR1 is SGHRS, CDR2 YFSETQ. The CDR3 has 17 amino acids. The CDR3 bases are TGCGCCAGCAGCTTGGCCGGACTAGCGGGGAGGTACAATGAGCAGTTCTTC. This codes for CASSLAGLAGRYNEQFF.

CDR3 coding DNA: TGTGCCAGCAGCCCTGGACAGGACGATGGCTACACCTTC. Its protein product is CASSPGQDDGYTF. The V gene is TRBV6-5, the J gene TRBJ1-2, with 7 bases fitting TRBD1. V lost 6 bases to trimming and J lost 6 bases; unmatched junction nucleotides: 7. From germline, CDR1 is MNHEY and CDR2 SVGAGI. This CDR3 has 13 amino acids.

About this clone itself: Additional DNA sequences in this sample encode the identical CDR3. CDR3 protein: CASSDGGRDTQYF. The CDR3 DNA is TGTGCCAGCAGTGACGGAGGGAGGGATACGCAGTATTTT. This chain uses TRBV6-4 with TRBJ2-3, with D possibly matching TRBD2 (6 bases). The CDR3 is 13 residues long. Trimming removed 2 bases at V and 6 bases at J, with 9 bases between. Germline V CDR1 and CDR2: MRHNA, SNTAGT.

This chain links TRBV4-3 with TRBJ1-2; no definite D call. Deletions cut 1 base from V and 4 bases from J, with 7 bases between. Per germline, CDR1 LGHNA and CDR2 YSLEER. The CDR3 has 13 amino acids. The CDR3 DNA sequence: TGCGCCAGCAGCCAAGTAGAGAGCTATGGCTACACCTTC. Its translation is CASSQVESYGYTF.

This clone occurred once. This chain uses TRBV2 with TRBJ1-1; 8 bases agree with TRBD1. CDR1 and CDR2 from the germline V gene are SNHLY and FYNNEI. The CDR3 is 15 residues long. With V trimmed by 3 bases and J by 1 base, 4 bases remained unmatched. The CDR3 sequence: CASSDQGAKNTEAFF. The DNA for the CDR3 is TGTGCCAGCAGTGATCAGGGGGCGAAGAACACTGAAGCTTTCTTT.

This chain uses TRBV2 with TRBJ1-2; D remains unclear. Germline CDR1 reads SNHLY; CDR2 reads FYNNEI. The CDR3 runs to 16 residues. Deletions cut 0 bases from V and 4 bases from J, with 15 bases between. Here the CDR3 reads CASSEAPKVAGYGYTF. The DNA of the CDR3 is TGTGCCAGCAGTGAAGCACCTAAGGTCGCAGGCTATGGCTACACCTTC.

The table lists this clone with a few counts. The V call is TRBV6-6, the J call TRBJ1-1, with D unclear. Germline V gene lookup returns CDR1 MNHNY and CDR2 SVGAGI (reference sequence). The V gene lost 5 bases and the J gene lost 1 base, with 8 bases spanning the gap. The CDR3 runs to 13 residues. The CDR3: CASSTPGNTEAFF. DNA for the CDR3: TGTGCCAGCAGTACACCGGGGAACACTGAAGCTTTCTTT.

This clone appeared once. V gene TRBV18 combines with J gene TRBJ2-5; D not certain. There are 15 residues in the CDR3. Trimming pared 0 bases from V and 5 bases from J, leaving 13 bases between. Germline V lookup: CDR1 KGHSH, CDR2 LQKENI. CDR3 loop: CASSPPAGLGETQYF. CDR3 DNA sequence: TGTGCCAGCTCACCACCGGCTGGTTTAGGGGAGACCCAGTACTTC.

V usage is TRBV5-1 and J usage is TRBJ2-7; perhaps TRBD2 as D (6 bases). The germline V and J ends were trimmed by 4 bases and 3 bases, with 14 bases remaining between them. Germline CDR1 SGHRS, CDR2 YFSETQ. The CDR3 length is 14 residues. The CDR3 region is CASSAGPMLYEQYF. CDR3 sequence (DNA): TGCGCCAGCAGCGCGGGACCGATGCTCTACGAGCAGTACTTC. Supplemented by reference TRBV5-1 and TRBJ2-7, the full variable domain reads KAGVTQTPRYLIKTRGQQVTLSCSPISGHRSVSWYQQTPGQGLQFLFEYFSETQRNKGNFPGRFSGRQFSNSRSEMNVSTLELGDSALYLCASSAGPMLYEQYFGPGTRLTVT.

The chain employs TRBV10-1 and TRBJ2-2, with 7 bases fitting TRBD1. CDR1 and CDR2 from the germline V gene are WNHNN and SYGVQD (reference sequence). CDR3 size: 15 residues. The V gene end was trimmed by 2 bases and the J gene end by 7 bases; junction bases not matched to a gene: 7. The CDR3 sequence is CASSETIGGHGELFF. The CDR3 DNA sequence: TGCGCCAGCAGTGAGACGATAGGGGGCCACGGGGAGCTGTTTTTT.

This rearrangement joins TRBV27 to TRBJ2-5; tentative D call: TRBD1 (6 bases). The V and J ends lost 2 bases and 2 bases respectively, with 9 bases between them. CDR1 is MNHEY and CDR2 is SMNVEV in the germline V gene (reference sequence). The CDR3 extends over 14 amino acids. The CDR3 loop is CASSLEGGQETQYF. The CDR3 DNA reads TGTGCCAGCAGTTTAGAAGGGGGACAAGAGACCCAGTACTTC.

The chain is built from TRBV28 and TRBJ1-1; 7 nucleotides align to TRBD1. V trimming: 5 bases; J trimming: 0 bases; junction bases outside the gene matches: 3. The CDR3 is 14 amino acids. Germline CDR1 MDHEN, CDR2 SYDVKM. Written as DNA, the CDR3 is TGTGCCAGCAGTGGGACAGCGATGAACACTGAAGCTTTCTTT. Amino acids: CASSGTAMNTEAFF.

The chain links TRBV30 to TRBJ2-3; 7 nucleotides match TRBD2. The V gene's germline CDR1 is GTSNPN and CDR2 SVGIG (reference sequence). There are 16 residues in the CDR3. The trim removed 1 base at V and 5 bases at J, leaving 12 bases unmatched. CDR3 DNA sequence: TGTGCCTGGAGTGCCTACCGGTGGAGGGAGGGAGATACGCAGTATTTT. It yields the protein CAWSAYRWREGDTQYF.

V usage is TRBV7-9 and J usage is TRBJ2-7; the match to TRBD1 covers 8 bases. CDR3 size: 15 residues. Germline CDR1 reads SEHNR; CDR2 reads FQNEAQ (reference sequence). Trimming at V came to 6 bases and at J to 6 bases, leaving 13 bases not matched to a gene. CDR3: CASSPQGASAVEQYF. The CDR3 bases are TGTGCCAGCAGTCCTCAGGGGGCGAGCGCGGTCGAGCAGTACTTC.

This chain links TRBV2 with TRBJ2-7; 8 bases match TRBD1. Germline V gives CDR1 SNHLY, CDR2 FYNNEI. CDR3 size: 14 residues. Trimming cost V 7 bases and J 3 bases; bases outside gene matches: 8. The CDR3 region has the DNA TGTGCCAGCACCGAATGGGACAGGAACTACGAGCAGTACTTC. It codes for CASTEWDRNYEQYF.

The chain carries TRBV5-1 and TRBJ2-3; possible D gene TRBD2, 7 bases. There are 15 residues in the CDR3. Per germline, CDR1 SGHRS and CDR2 YFSETQ. Trimming shortened V by 2 bases and J by 2 bases, and 12 bases separated the two germline ends. The CDR3 DNA reads TGCGCCAGCAGCTTAGAGGGGGGGATCACAGATACGCAGTATTTT. This gives the protein CASSLEGGITDTQYF.

The chain links TRBV7-6 to TRBJ2-1; D gene unclear. V lost 1 base to trimming and J lost 8 bases, with 12 bases between them. Germline V gene sequence: CDR1 SGHVS, CDR2 FNYEAQ. The CDR3 sequence is 14 residues long. The CDR3 here is CASSLVGTGHEQFF. The DNA for the CDR3 is TGTGCCAGCAGCTTAGTTGGAACGGGCCATGAGCAGTTCTTC.

The chain has TRBV7-9 and TRBJ2-7; D could derive from TRBD1 or TRBD2 (6 bases each). V shed 5 bases and J shed 5 bases, with 16 bases lying between them. The germline gives CDR1 SEHNR, CDR2 FQNEAQ (reference sequence). The CDR3 spans 14 residues. Written as DNA, the CDR3 is TGTGCCAGCAGCCCAACCGGGGGCTTCGACGAGCAGTACTTC. This codes for CASSPTGGFDEQYF.